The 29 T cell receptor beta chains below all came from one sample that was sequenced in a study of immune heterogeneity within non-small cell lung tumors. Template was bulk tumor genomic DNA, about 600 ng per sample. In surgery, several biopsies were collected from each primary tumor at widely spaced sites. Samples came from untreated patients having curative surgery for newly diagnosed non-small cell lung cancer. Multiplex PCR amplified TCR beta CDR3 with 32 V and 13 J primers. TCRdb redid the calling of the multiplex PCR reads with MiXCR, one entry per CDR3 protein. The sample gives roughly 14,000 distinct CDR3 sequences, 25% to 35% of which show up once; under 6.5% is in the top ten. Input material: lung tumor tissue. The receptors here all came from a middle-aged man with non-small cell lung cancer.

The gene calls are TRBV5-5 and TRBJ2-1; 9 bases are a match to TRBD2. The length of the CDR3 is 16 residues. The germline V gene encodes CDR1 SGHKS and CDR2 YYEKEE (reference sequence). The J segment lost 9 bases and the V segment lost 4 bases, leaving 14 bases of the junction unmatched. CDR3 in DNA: TGTGCCAGCAGCCAGGGACTAGCCCCTGGGTCAGGTGAGCAGTTCTTC. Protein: CASSQGLAPGSGEQFF.

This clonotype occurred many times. CDR3 amino acids: CSGKDPKDSEQYF. In nucleotides, the CDR3 is TGCAGCGGGAAGGACCCGAAGGACTCCGAGCAGTACTTC. The chain joins TRBV29-1 to TRBJ2-7; D possibly corresponds to TRBD2 (5 bases). The ends were cut back, 7 bases at V and 6 bases at J, with 19 bases in the middle. This CDR3 is 13 amino acids long. CDR1 and CDR2 (germline): SQVTM, ANQGSEA.

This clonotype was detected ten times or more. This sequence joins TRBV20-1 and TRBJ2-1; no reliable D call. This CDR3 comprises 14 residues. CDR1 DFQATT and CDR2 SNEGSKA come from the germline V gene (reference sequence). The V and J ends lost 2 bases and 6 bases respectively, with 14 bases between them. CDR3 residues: CSARLGAVGNEQFF. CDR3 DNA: TGCAGTGCTAGACTCGGTGCGGTTGGCAATGAGCAGTTCTTC.

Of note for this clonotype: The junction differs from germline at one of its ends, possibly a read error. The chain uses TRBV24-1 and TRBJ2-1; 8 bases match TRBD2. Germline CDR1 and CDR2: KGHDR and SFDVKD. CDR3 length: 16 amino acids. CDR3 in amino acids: CATSESGGRPYNEQSF. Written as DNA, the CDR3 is TGTGCCACCAGCGAGAGCGGGGGTCGGCCCTACAATGAGCAGTCCTTC.

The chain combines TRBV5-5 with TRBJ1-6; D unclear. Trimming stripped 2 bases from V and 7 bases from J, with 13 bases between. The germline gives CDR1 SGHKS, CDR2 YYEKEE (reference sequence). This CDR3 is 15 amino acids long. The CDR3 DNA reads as TGTGCCAGCAGCTTATCGTCGACACAGAATTCACCCCTCCACTTT. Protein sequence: CASSLSSTQNSPLHF.

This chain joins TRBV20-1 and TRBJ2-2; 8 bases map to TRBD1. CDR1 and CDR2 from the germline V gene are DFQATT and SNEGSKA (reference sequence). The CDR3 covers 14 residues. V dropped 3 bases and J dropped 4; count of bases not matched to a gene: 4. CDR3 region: CSASVDRGTGELFF. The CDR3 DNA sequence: TGCAGTGCTAGTGTCGACAGGGGCACCGGGGAGCTGTTTTTT.

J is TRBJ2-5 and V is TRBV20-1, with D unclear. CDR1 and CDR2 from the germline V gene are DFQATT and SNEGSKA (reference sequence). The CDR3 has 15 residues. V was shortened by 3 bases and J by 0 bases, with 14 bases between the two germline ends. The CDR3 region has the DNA TGCAGTGCTAGGAGTCGGCATGGGAACCAAGAGACCCAGTACTTC. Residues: CSARSRHGNQETQYF.

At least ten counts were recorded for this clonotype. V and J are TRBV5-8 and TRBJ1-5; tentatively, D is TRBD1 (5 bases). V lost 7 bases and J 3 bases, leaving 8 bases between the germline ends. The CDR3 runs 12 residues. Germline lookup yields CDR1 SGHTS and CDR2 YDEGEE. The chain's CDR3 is CASQGANQPQHF. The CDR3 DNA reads TGTGCCAGCCAGGGAGCCAATCAGCCCCAGCATTTT.

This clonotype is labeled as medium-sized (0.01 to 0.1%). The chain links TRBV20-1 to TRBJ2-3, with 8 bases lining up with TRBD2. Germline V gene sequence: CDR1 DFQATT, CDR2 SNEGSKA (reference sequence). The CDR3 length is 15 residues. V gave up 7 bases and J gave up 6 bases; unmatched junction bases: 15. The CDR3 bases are TGCAGTGTTAAGGGTCCCAGCGGGAGTGGGGATACGCAGTATTTT. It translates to CSVKGPSGSGDTQYF.

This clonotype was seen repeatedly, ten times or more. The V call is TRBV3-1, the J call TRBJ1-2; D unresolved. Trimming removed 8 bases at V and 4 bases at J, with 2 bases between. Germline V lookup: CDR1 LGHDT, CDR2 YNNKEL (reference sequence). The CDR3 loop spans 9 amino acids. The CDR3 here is CASAYGYTF. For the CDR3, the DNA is TGTGCCAGCGCCTATGGCTACACCTTC.

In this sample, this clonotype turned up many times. CDR3: CASSLASYTGELFF. In DNA form, the CDR3 reads TGTGCCAGCAGTTTAGCTAGCTACACCGGGGAGCTGTTTTTT. The rearrangement uses TRBV12-3 or TRBV12-4 and TRBJ2-2, with D unclear. The CDR3 has 14 amino acids. V was shortened by 0 bases and J by 3 bases, with 5 bases between the two germline ends.

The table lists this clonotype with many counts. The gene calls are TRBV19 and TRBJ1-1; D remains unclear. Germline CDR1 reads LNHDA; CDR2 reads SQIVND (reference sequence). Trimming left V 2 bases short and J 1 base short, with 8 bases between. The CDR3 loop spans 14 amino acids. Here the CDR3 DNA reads TGTGCCAGTAGTATACCCTCAGGGAACACTGAAGCTTTCTTT. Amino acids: CASSIPSGNTEAFF.

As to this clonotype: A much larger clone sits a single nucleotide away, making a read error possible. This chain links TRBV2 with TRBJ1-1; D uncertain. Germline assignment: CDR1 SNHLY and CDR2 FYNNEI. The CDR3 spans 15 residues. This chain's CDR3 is CASSALGPLNTQAFF. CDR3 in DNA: TGTGCCAGCAGTGCGCTAGGACCGCTGAACACTCAAGCTTTCTTT.

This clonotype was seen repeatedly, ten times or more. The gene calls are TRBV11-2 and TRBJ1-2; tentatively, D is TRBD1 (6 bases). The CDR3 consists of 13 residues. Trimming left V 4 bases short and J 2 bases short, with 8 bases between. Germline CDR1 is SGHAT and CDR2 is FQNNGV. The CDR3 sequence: CASSSDRNYGYTF. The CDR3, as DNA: TGTGCCAGCAGCTCCGACAGGAACTATGGCTACACCTTC.

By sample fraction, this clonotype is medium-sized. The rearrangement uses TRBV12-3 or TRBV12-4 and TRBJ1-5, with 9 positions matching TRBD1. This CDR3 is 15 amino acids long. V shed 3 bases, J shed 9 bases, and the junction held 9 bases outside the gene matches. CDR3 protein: CASSFVGQGSLPQHF. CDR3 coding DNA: TGTGCCAGCAGTTTCGTCGGACAGGGGAGTTTGCCCCAGCATTTT.

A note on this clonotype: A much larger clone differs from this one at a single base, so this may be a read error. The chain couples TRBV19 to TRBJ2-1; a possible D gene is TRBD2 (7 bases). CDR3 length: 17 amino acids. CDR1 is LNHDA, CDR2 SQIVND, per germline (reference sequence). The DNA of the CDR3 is TGTGCCAGTAGTAAAATAGATGGGGGGGGCTCCTACAATGAGAAGTTCTTC. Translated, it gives CASSKIDGGGSYNEKFF.

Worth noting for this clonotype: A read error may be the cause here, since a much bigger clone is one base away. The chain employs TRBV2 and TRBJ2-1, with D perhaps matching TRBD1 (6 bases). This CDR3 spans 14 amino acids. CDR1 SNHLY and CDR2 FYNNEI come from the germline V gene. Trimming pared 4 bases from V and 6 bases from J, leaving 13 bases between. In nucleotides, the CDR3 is TGTGCCAGCAGTGTGAACAGGGTGGGCAATGAGCAGTTCTTC. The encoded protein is CASSVNRVGNEQFF.

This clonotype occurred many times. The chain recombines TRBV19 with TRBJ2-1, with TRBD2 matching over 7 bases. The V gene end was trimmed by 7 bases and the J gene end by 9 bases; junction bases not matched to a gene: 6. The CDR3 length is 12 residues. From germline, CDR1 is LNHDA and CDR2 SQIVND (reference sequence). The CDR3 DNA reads TGTGCCAGTACCTCAACTAGCGCTGAGCAGTTCTTC. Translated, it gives CASTSTSAEQFF.

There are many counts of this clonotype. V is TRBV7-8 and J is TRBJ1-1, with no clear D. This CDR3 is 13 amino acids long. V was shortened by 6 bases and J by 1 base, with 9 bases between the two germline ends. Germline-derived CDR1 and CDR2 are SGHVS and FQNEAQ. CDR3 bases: TGTGCCAGCAGGACCCCGGGGAACACTGAAGCTTTCTTT. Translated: CASRTPGNTEAFF. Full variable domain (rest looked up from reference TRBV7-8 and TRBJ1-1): GAGVSQSPRYKVAKRGQDVALRCDPISGHVSLFWYQQALGQGPEFLTYFQNEAQLDKSGLPSDRFFAERPEGSVSTLKIQRTQQEDSAVYLCASRTPGNTEAFFGQGTRLTVV.

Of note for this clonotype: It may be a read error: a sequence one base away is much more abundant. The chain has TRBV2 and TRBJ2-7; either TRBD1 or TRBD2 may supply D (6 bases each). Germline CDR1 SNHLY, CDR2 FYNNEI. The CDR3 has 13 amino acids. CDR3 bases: TGTTCCAGCACCCCGGGGGCTGCCTACGAGCAGTACTTC. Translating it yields CSSTPGAAYEQYF.

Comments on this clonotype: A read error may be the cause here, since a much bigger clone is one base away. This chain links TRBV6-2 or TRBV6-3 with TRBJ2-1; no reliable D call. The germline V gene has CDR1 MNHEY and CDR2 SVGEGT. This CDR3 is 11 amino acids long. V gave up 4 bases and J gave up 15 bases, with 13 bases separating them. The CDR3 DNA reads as TGTGCCAGCAGTTGGCATGGGTATCTGTTCTTC. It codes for CASSWHGYLFF.

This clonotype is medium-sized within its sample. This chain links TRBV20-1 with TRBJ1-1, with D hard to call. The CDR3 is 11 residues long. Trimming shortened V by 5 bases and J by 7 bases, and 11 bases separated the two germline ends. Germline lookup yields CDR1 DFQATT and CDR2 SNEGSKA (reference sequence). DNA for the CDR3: TGCAGTGCTCTTCCGTACCATGAAGCTTTCTTT. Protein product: CSALPYHEAFF.

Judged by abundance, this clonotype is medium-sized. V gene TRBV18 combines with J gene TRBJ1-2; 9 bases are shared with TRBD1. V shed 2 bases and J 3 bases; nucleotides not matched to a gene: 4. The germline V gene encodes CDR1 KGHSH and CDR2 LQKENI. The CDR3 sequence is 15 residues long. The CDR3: CASSPGDRADYGYTF. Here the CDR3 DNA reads TGTGCCAGCTCACCAGGGGACAGGGCCGACTATGGCTACACCTTC.

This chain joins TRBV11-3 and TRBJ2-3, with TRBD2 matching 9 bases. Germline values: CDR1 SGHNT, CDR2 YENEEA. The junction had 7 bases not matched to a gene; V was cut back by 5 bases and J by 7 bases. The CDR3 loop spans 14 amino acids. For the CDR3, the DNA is TGTGCCAGCAGCCTTGGACTAGCGACGAATACGCAGTATTTT. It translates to CASSLGLATNTQYF. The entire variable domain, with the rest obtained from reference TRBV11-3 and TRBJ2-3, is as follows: EAGVVQSPRYKIIEKKQPVAFWCNPISGHNTLYWYLQNLGQGPELLIRYENEEAVDDSQLPKDRFSAERLKGVDSTLKIQPAELGDSAVYLCASSLGLATNTQYFGPGTRLTVL.

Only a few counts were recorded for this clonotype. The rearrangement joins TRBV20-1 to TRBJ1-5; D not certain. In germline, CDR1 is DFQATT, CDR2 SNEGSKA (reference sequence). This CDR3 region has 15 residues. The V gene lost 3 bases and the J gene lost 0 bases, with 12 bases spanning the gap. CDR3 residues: CSASLSVYSNQPQHF. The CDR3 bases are TGCAGTGCTAGCTTATCTGTCTATAGCAATCAGCCCCAGCATTTT.

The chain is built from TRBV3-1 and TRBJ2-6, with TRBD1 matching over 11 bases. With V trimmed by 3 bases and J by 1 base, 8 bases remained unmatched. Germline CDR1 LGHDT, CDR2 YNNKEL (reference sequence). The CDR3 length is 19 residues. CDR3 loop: CASSQQTGTGGSGANVLTF. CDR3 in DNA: TGTGCCAGCAGCCAGCAAACCGGGACAGGGGGATCTGGGGCCAACGTCCTGACTTTC.

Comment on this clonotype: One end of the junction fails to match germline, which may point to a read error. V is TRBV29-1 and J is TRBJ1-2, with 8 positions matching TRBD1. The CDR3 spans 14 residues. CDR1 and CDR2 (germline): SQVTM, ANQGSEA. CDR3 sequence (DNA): TGCAGCGTTGAAGATTGGCAGGGGGCTCGAGGCTACAGGTTC. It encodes CSVEDWQGARGYRF.

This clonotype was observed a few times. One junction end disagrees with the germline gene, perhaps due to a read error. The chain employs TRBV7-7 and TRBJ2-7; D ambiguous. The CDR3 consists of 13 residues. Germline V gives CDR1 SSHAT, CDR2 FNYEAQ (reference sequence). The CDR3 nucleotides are TGTGCTAGCAGCTTGGATGGTTTGGGCAAGCAGTACTTC. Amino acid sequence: CASSLDGLGKQYF.

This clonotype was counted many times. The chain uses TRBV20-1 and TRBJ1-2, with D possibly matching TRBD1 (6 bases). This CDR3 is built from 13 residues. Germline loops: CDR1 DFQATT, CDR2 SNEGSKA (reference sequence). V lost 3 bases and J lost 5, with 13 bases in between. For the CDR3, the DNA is TGCAGTGCTAGTGAACAGGGCGGGTATGGCTACACCTTC. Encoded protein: CSASEQGGYGYTF.